This T cell receptor beta chain is drawn from a study of cytomegalovirus exposure and HLA in healthy donors. The study's findings and limits: An analysis was carried out at a later point. It showed that HLA-associated TCR beta chains were more clonally expanded than equally common non-associated chains. Reportedly, fewer N-insertions than the 666-donor mean appeared in an Asian-associated ancestry cluster in a later analysis. As immune exposure information, only CMV serostatus was available. In a later analysis, TCR beta V- and J-gene trimming showed a link to a missense DCLRE1C variant.

Amplification used 60 Vbeta primers and 13 Jbeta primers. Sequencing was performed with immunoSEQ multiplex PCR; in TCRdb, only in-frame clones are kept and a portion is missing. The sample has 65,000 to 85,000 clones, under 80% seen once; the top ten hold 4% to 5%. About this clone itself: The antigen is undetermined.

This CDR3 spans 12 amino acids. CDR1 and CDR2 (germline): SQVTM, ANQGSEA. The V end was cut by 7 bases, the J end by 2 bases, with 12 bases between. The source is a man in his 60s in good health and CMV-seropositive. The sequenced sample consisted of PBMCs. The V call is TRBV29-1, the J call TRBJ2-7, with a tentative D call TRBD2 (6 bases). This chain's CDR3 is CSAAGPAYEQYF. CDR3 bases: TGCAGCGCGGCGGGACCAGCCTACGAGCAGTACTTC.